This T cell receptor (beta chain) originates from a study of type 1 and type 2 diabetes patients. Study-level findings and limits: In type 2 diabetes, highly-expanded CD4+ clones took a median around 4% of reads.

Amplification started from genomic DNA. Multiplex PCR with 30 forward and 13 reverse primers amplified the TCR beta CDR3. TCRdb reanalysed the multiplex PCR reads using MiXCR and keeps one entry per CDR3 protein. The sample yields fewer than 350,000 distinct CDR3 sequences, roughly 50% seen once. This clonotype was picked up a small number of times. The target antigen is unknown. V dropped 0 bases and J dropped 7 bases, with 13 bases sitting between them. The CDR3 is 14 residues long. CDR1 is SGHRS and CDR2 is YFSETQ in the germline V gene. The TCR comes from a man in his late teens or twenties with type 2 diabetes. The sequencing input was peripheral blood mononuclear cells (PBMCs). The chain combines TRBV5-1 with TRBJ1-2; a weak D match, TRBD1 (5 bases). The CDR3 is CASSLEQGVGGYTF. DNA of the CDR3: TGCGCCAGCAGCTTGGAGCAGGGAGTGGGTGGCTACACCTTC.